A single sample gave rise to the 19 T cell receptor beta chains below, sequenced in a study of T cell repertoires in aging, cancer and after chemotherapy. TRB rearrangements spanning V, D and J were amplified using mixed TRB-A/B primers. TCRdb re-analysed the multiplex PCR reads in MiXCR, keeping a single row per CDR3 protein. The sample has 13,000 or so distinct CDR3 sequences, around 23% seen once. The template was genomic DNA from peripheral blood, not RNA. Material: blood. The receptor set was obtained from a human donor in good health.

This clonotype was seen more than once but under ten times. The chain has TRBV28 and TRBJ1-6; 7 bases fit TRBD1. With V trimmed by 5 bases and J by 7 bases, 8 bases remained unmatched. Germline V gene data show CDR1 as MDHEN and CDR2 as SYDVKM. There are 15 residues in the CDR3. CDR3 bases: TGTGCCAGCAGTAACGGGGACAGAGAAAATTCACCCCTCCACTTT. It codes for CASSNGDRENSPLHF.

There are a few counts of this clonotype. CDR3 coding DNA: TGTGCCAGCAGCCCCGGGGGGCACGAAGGGGAGCTGTTTTTT. Translation: CASSPGGHEGELFF. The V and J genes are TRBV5-6 and TRBJ2-2, with a possible D match to TRBD2 (7 bases). Germline V lookup: CDR1 SGHDT, CDR2 YYEEEE. The germline V and J ends were trimmed by 4 bases and 8 bases, with 15 bases remaining between them. This CDR3 is built from 14 residues.

The chain carries TRBV20-1 and TRBJ2-7; 8 nucleotides line up with TRBD1. The junction had 7 bases not matched to a gene; V was cut back by 6 bases and J by 0 bases. CDR1 and CDR2 from the germline V gene are DFQATT and SNEGSKA (reference sequence). The CDR3 is 14 amino acids. CDR3 in amino acids: CSAFDRGASYEQYF. The CDR3 nucleotides are TGCAGTGCATTCGACAGGGGCGCCTCCTACGAGCAGTACTTC.

This clonotype is judged medium-sized. The genes are TRBV12-3 or TRBV12-4 and TRBJ2-1, with TRBD2 matching 8 bases. J gave up 8 bases and V 3 bases, and 12 bases lay outside the gene matches. This CDR3 region has 16 residues. This CDR3 reads CASSLAGLATSHEQFF. Written as DNA, the CDR3 is TGTGCCAGCAGTTTGGCCGGACTAGCCACCAGTCATGAGCAGTTCTTC.

There are many counts of this clonotype. The rearrangement links TRBV20-1 to TRBJ1-2; TRBD1 is a possible D gene (5 bases). Trimming removed 5 bases at V and 3 bases at J, with 16 bases between. The CDR3 contains 14 residues. The germline V gene has CDR1 DFQATT and CDR2 SNEGSKA (reference sequence). The DNA for the CDR3 is TGCAGTGCTCAAAGAGGGGTCGGGGACTATGGCTACACCTTC. Its translation: CSAQRGVGDYGYTF.

As for this clonotype: This sequence may be a read error, since a much larger clone differs from it by one base. V gene TRBV6-5 combines with J gene TRBJ1-5, with TRBD1 as a possible D gene (5 bases). The germline V gene encodes CDR1 MNHEY and CDR2 SVGAGI. This CDR3 has 13 amino acids. CDR3 coding DNA: TGTCCCAGCAGTTGGACAAACAATCAGCCCCAGCATTTT. Translation gives CPSSWTNNQPQHF.

The CDR3 loop is CASEPRQGSFYEQYF. In DNA, the CDR3 is TGTGCCAGTGAACCGAGACAGGGCAGTTTCTACGAGCAGTACTTC. V and J are TRBV6-4 and TRBJ2-7, with TRBD1 identical over 7 bases. The germline CDR1 and CDR2 sequences are MRHNA and SNTAGT. There are 15 residues in the CDR3. Trimming took 9 bases from V and 3 from J; bases not matched to a gene: 14.

This sequence joins TRBV11-2 and TRBJ1-1, with 7 bases lining up with TRBD1. The CDR3 sequence is 12 residues long. Germline CDR1 is SGHAT and CDR2 is FQNNGV. V lost 5 bases and J lost 11; bases outside the gene matches: 8. The CDR3, as DNA: TGTGCCAGCAGCCCCAGACAGGGTGGGGCTTTCTTT. Protein sequence: CASSPRQGGAFF.

This rearrangement joins TRBV5-4 to TRBJ1-6, with D possibly matching TRBD1 (5 bases). The germline CDR1 and CDR2 sequences are SGHNT and YYREEE (reference sequence). CDR3 length: 15 residues. V lost 4 bases and J 6 bases, leaving 14 bases between the germline ends. The chain's CDR3 is CASSARGYSNSPLHF. The CDR3 bases are TGTGCCAGCAGCGCTCGGGGCTATAGTAATTCACCCCTCCACTTT.

The chain links TRBV12-3 or TRBV12-4 to TRBJ2-2; 9 bases match TRBD1. Trimming took 4 bases from V and 4 from J; bases not matched to a gene: 10. The CDR3 is 17 amino acids. The CDR3 sequence: CASSSFGDRESTGELFF. The CDR3 bases are TGTGCCAGCAGTTCCTTCGGGGACAGGGAATCCACCGGGGAGCTGTTTTTT.

This clonotype was seen more than once but under ten times. The V gene is TRBV4-2, the J gene TRBJ1-1; 7 nucleotides match TRBD1. Germline CDR1 and CDR2: LGHNA and YNFKEQ. This CDR3 is 16 amino acids long. V lost 3 bases, J lost 2 bases, and 9 bases stayed unmatched. This CDR3 is CASSHTRGPGNTEAFF. Here the CDR3 DNA reads TGTGCCAGCAGCCATACGAGGGGGCCAGGAAACACTGAAGCTTTCTTT.

Only a few counts were recorded for this clonotype. The genes are TRBV5-6 and TRBJ2-7, with D perhaps matching TRBD1 or TRBD2 (5 bases each). Germline V gives CDR1 SGHDT, CDR2 YYEEEE. V was cut by 4 bases and J by 3 bases, with 8 bases left in between. This CDR3 contains 12 residues. The CDR3 reads CASSRDGYEQYF. The CDR3 DNA follows: TGTGCCAGCAGCCGGGACGGCTACGAGCAGTACTTC.

This chain links TRBV4-1 with TRBJ1-4; tentative D call: TRBD1 (5 bases). Looked up from germline, CDR1 is MGHRA and CDR2 is YSYEKL. The ends were cut back, 3 bases at V and 7 bases at J, with 21 bases in the middle. This CDR3 contains 17 residues. Written as DNA, the CDR3 is TGCGCCAGCAGCCATTACCCCCCACAGGTCAGAGGTGAAAAACTGTTTTTT. Translated: CASSHYPPQVRGEKLFF.

In this sample, this clonotype turned up a few times. This chain links TRBV6-5 with TRBJ2-7, with D perhaps TRBD1 (5 bases). In germline, CDR1 is MNHEY, CDR2 SVGAGI. The CDR3 spans 13 residues. The ends were cut back, 7 bases at V and 1 base at J, with 11 bases in the middle. The CDR3, as DNA: TGTGCCAGCACTGGACAAAGTTCCTACGAGCAGTACTTC. Residues: CASTGQSSYEQYF.

The V gene is TRBV19, the J gene TRBJ1-2; TRBD1 aligns across 12 bases. The CDR3 sequence is 17 residues long. After removal of 6 bases from V and 3 bases from J, the junction contained 11 bases not matched to a gene. In germline, CDR1 is LNHDA, CDR2 SQIVND (reference sequence). The CDR3 DNA reads as TGTGCCAGTAGGAGCAGGGGACAGGGGGCTTTTGACTATGGCTACACCTTC. Translated: CASRSRGQGAFDYGYTF. The variable domain in full, completed from reference TRBV19 and TRBJ1-2, reads DGGITQSPKYLFRKEGQNVTLSCEQNLNHDAMYWYRQDPGQGLRLIYYSQIVNDFQKGDIAEGYSVSREKKESFPLTVTSAQKNPTAFYLCASRSRGQGAFDYGYTFGSGTRLTVV.

Regarding this clonotype: This could be a read error, since a much larger clone is one nucleotide away. The V call is TRBV19, the J call TRBJ1-3; TRBD1 matches at 7 bases. The CDR3 consists of 12 residues. Germline-derived CDR1 and CDR2 are LNHDA and SQIVND (reference sequence). V was pared by 10 bases and J by 4 bases, with 4 bases of the junction left unmatched. Here the CDR3 DNA reads TGTGCCAACACAGGGGCAGGAAACACCATATATTTT. Its translation: CANTGAGNTIYF. The full variable domain, in which reference TRBV19 and TRBJ1-3 provide the parts outside the CDR3, is DGGITQSPKYLFRKEGQNVTLSCEQNLNHDAMYWYRQDPGQGLRLIYYSQIVNDFQKGDIAEGYSVSREKKESFPLTVTSAQKNPTAFYLCANTGAGNTIYFGEGSWLTVV.

This clonotype has a handful of counts. The rearrangement links TRBV4-3 to TRBJ1-2, with D tentatively TRBD1 (5 bases). Germline V lookup: CDR1 LGHNA, CDR2 YSLEER. The V end lost 4 bases, the J end lost 4 bases, and 13 bases lay between the germline ends. The CDR3 is 14 residues long. This CDR3 is CASSLGAGPYGYTF. The CDR3 DNA reads as TGCGCCAGCAGCCTCGGGGCCGGACCCTATGGCTACACCTTC.

In this sample, this clonotype turned up a few times. The chain couples TRBV7-6 to TRBJ1-5, with 9 bases identical to TRBD1. J lost 3 bases, V lost 0 bases, and 6 bases had no gene match. The CDR3 runs 17 residues. CDR1 is SGHVS, CDR2 FNYEAQ, per germline. The DNA of the CDR3 is TGTGCCAGCAGCTTAGCGCAAGGGACAGGGATCAATCAGCCCCAGCATTTT. Translation: CASSLAQGTGINQPQHF.

This clonotype was counted only a few times. The CDR3 region is CAISEGTGTGGYSRWNQPQHF. The CDR3 DNA is TGTGCCATCAGTGAGGGCACCGGGACAGGGGGCTATTCGAGGTGGAATCAGCCCCAGCATTTT. The chain recombines TRBV10-3 with TRBJ1-5, with 12 nucleotides matching TRBD1. Germline V gene data show CDR1 as ENHRY and CDR2 as SYGVKD. The CDR3 has 21 residues. Losses at the gene ends were 2 bases for V and 4 bases for J; bases not matched to a gene: 18.